What follows are 21 T cell receptor beta chains derived from one specimen sequenced in a study of regulatory T cells in long-lasting Graves disease. Time point in this sample: persistent/refractory GD, antithyroid drugs over 5 years with positive TRAb. The authors made the TCR library using RNA they extracted from PBMCs. Library construction for TCR beta used iRepertoire HTBI primers and Arm-PCR of CDR3 regions. Each CDR3 protein gets one entry after TCRdb re-called the multiplex PCR reads with MiXCR. The table includes hundreds of thousands of distinct CDR3 sequences, roughly a fifth detected once. The specimen comprised peripheral blood mononuclear cells (PBMCs), sampled when the disease was refractory, from a patient treated with antithyroid drugs. Receptors originate from a female donor with Graves disease.

This clonotype came up many times. The chain joins TRBV27 to TRBJ2-7, with TRBD2 identical over 8 bases. CDR1 and CDR2 from the germline V gene are MNHEY and SMNVEV (reference sequence). J lost 3 bases, V lost 1 base, and 5 bases had no gene match. CDR3 length: 15 amino acids. CDR3 protein: CASSLYGLAGYEQYF. The CDR3 bases are TGTGCCAGCAGTTTATATGGCCTAGCGGGCTACGAGCAGTACTTC.

This clonotype occurred a few times. The gene calls are TRBV4-1 and TRBJ2-5; 8 positions match TRBD2. The J segment lost 3 bases and the V segment lost 1 base, leaving 7 bases of the junction unmatched. The CDR3 length is 16 residues. Germline CDR1 and CDR2: MGHRA and YSYEKL. In nucleotides, the CDR3 is TGCGCCAGCAGCCAAGTCGGGAGGGCCGGCGAAGAGACCCAGTACTTC. It is translated as CASSQVGRAGEETQYF.

There are many counts of this clonotype. The rearrangement joins TRBV12-3 or TRBV12-4 to TRBJ2-7; TRBD2 agrees at 13 bases. J gave up 6 bases and V 6 bases, and 5 bases lay outside the gene matches. This CDR3 comprises 14 residues. CDR3 loop: CASSGTSGALEQYF. In nucleotides, the CDR3 is TGTGCCAGCAGCGGGACTAGCGGGGCCCTCGAGCAGTACTTC.

This clonotype showed up many times. CDR3 nucleotides: TGTGCCAGCAGCCTTCAACCCCCTAGCTACCAAGAGACCCAGTACTTC. Protein product: CASSLQPPSYQETQYF. The V call is TRBV7-2, the J call TRBJ2-5, with D maybe TRBD2 (5 bases). V was trimmed by 5 bases and J by 0 bases, leaving 16 bases between them. The CDR3 totals 16 residues. Germline V gene lookup returns CDR1 SGHTA and CDR2 FQGNSA. The variable domain in full, with the rest retrieved from reference TRBV7-2 and TRBJ2-5, is GAGVSQSPSNKVTEKGKDVELRCDPISGHTALYWYRQSLGQGLEFLIYFQGNSAPDKSGLPSDRFSAERTGGSVSTLTIQRTQQEDSAVYLCASSLQPPSYQETQYFGPGTRLLVL.

The gene calls are TRBV7-9 and TRBJ2-5; TRBD1 matches 7 bases. CDR1 is SEHNR, CDR2 FQNEAQ, per germline (reference sequence). Trimming took 4 bases from V and 0 from J; bases not matched to a gene: 5. The CDR3 is made up of 15 amino acids. CDR3 region: CASSSQTGNQETQYF. CDR3 in DNA: TGTGCCAGCAGCTCACAGACAGGGAACCAAGAGACCCAGTACTTC.

This chain uses TRBV20-1 with TRBJ2-7, with 12 bases fitting TRBD2. V gave up 2 bases and J gave up 0 bases; unmatched junction bases: 14. The germline gives CDR1 DFQATT, CDR2 SNEGSKA (reference sequence). This CDR3 comprises 19 residues. CDR3 sequence (DNA): TGCAGTGCTAGACACACAAAAGGGACTAGCGGGCACTACTCCTACGAGCAGTACTTC. It specifies CSARHTKGTSGHYSYEQYF.

This clonotype has ten or more counts. The chain uses TRBV12-3 or TRBV12-4 and TRBJ2-7; D uncertain. This CDR3 is 13 amino acids long. V was trimmed by 1 base and J by 3 bases, leaving 7 bases between them. The chain's CDR3 is CASSLVAGYEQYF. CDR3 in DNA: TGTGCCAGCAGTTTAGTAGCAGGCTACGAGCAGTACTTC.

This clonotype was picked up many times. The chain is built from TRBV3-1 and TRBJ1-5; D gene ambiguous. V shed 0 bases and J shed 6 bases, with 6 bases lying between them. The CDR3 covers 13 residues. Germline V gene sequence: CDR1 LGHDT, CDR2 YNNKEL (reference sequence). CDR3 loop: CASSQEGIQPQHF. The CDR3 coding sequence is TGTGCCAGCAGCCAAGAAGGGATTCAGCCCCAGCATTTT.

This clonotype came up many times. The chain joins TRBV7-3 to TRBJ2-2; 9 positions agree with TRBD2. The CDR3 loop spans 14 amino acids. V was pared by 7 bases and J by 7 bases, with 7 bases of the junction left unmatched. Germline CDR1 is SGHTA and CDR2 is FQGTGA. The CDR3 here is CASKRAREGGELFF. The CDR3 region has the DNA TGTGCCAGCAAGAGGGCGCGGGAGGGCGGGGAGCTGTTTTTT.

This chain connects TRBV19 to TRBJ2-6; unclear D gene. The CDR3 has 14 amino acids. The germline gives CDR1 LNHDA, CDR2 SQIVND (reference sequence). Trimming stripped 1 base from V and 1 base from J, with 2 bases between. The CDR3: CASSIGSGANVLTF. CDR3 coding DNA: TGTGCCAGTAGTATAGGTTCTGGGGCCAACGTCCTGACTTTC. The full variable domain, in which reference TRBV19 and TRBJ2-6 provide the parts outside the CDR3, is DGGITQSPKYLFRKEGQNVTLSCEQNLNHDAMYWYRQDPGQGLRLIYYSQIVNDFQKGDIAEGYSVSREKKESFPLTVTSAQKNPTAFYLCASSIGSGANVLTFGAGSRLTVL.

This clonotype was seen a handful of times. V gene TRBV5-1 combines with J gene TRBJ2-2; D remains ambiguous. Germline V lookup: CDR1 SGHRS, CDR2 YFSETQ. This CDR3 comprises 15 residues. V lost 1 base to trimming and J lost 3 bases, with 10 bases between them. CDR3 sequence: CASSLRVTDTGELFF. The CDR3 DNA reads TGCGCCAGCAGCTTGAGGGTCACGGACACCGGGGAGCTGTTTTTT. Looking up the rest from reference TRBV5-1 and TRBJ2-2 gives the full variable domain: KAGVTQTPRYLIKTRGQQVTLSCSPISGHRSVSWYQQTPGQGLQFLFEYFSETQRNKGNFPGRFSGRQFSNSRSEMNVSTLELGDSALYLCASSLRVTDTGELFFGEGSRLTVL.

This clonotype appeared a few times. V is TRBV3-1 and J is TRBJ1-1; D gene ambiguous. The V gene's germline CDR1 is LGHDT and CDR2 YNNKEL (reference sequence). Deletions cut 1 base from V and 0 bases from J, with 9 bases between. This CDR3 is built from 15 residues. The CDR3 sequence: CASSQATTLNTEAFF. CDR3 nucleotides: TGTGCCAGCAGCCAAGCGACAACCCTGAACACTGAAGCTTTCTTT.

This clonotype was counted between two and nine times. The CDR3 sequence: CSVERPSQETQYF. The CDR3 nucleotides read TGCAGCGTTGAGCGGCCCAGTCAAGAGACCCAGTACTTC. The chain is built from TRBV29-1 and TRBJ2-5; D ambiguous. The CDR3 runs 13 residues. CDR1 is SQVTM, CDR2 ANQGSEA, per germline. Trimming stripped 3 bases from V and 2 bases from J, with 10 bases between.

There are a few counts of this clonotype. The V call is TRBV28, the J call TRBJ2-1; D is uncertain. From germline, CDR1 is MDHEN and CDR2 SYDVKM. The CDR3 covers 13 residues. Trimming removed 6 bases from V and 8 bases from J, with 14 bases in between. The CDR3 DNA reads as TGTGCCAGCAGCCCCCCTAGGATGCATGAGCAGTTCTTC. Translated, it gives CASSPPRMHEQFF.

This rearrangement joins TRBV5-4 to TRBJ1-4; D unclear. CDR1 and CDR2 (germline): SGHNT, YYREEE (reference sequence). Trimming pared 4 bases from V and 8 bases from J, leaving 21 bases between. CDR3 length: 16 residues. Here the CDR3 reads CASSKGARDGKEKLFF. CDR3 nucleotides: TGTGCCAGCAGCAAAGGAGCACGGGATGGAAAAGAAAAACTGTTTTTT.

At least ten counts were recorded for this clonotype. The J gene is TRBJ1-2, the V gene TRBV28; no firm D call. Germline values: CDR1 MDHEN, CDR2 SYDVKM. There are 16 residues in the CDR3. V gave up 3 bases and J gave up 4 bases, with 18 bases separating them. The CDR3 protein is CASSFFLRTDLYGYTF. CDR3 DNA sequence: TGTGCCAGCAGTTTTTTCCTACGGACGGATCTCTATGGCTACACCTTC.

The chain uses TRBV5-5 and TRBJ1-3; D is perhaps TRBD1 (6 bases). Trimming left V 0 bases short and J 4 bases short, with 14 bases between. The CDR3 has 16 residues. Per the germline V gene, CDR1 is SGHKS and CDR2 is YYEKEE (reference sequence). In nucleotides, the CDR3 is TGTGCCAGCAGCTTGGGAGTTGGGGGGGCAGGAAACACCATATATTTT. It codes for CASSLGVGGAGNTIYF. Together with reference TRBV5-5 and TRBJ1-3, the CDR3 gives the full variable domain: DAGVTQSPTHLIKTRGQQVTLRCSPISGHKSVSWYQQVLGQGPQFIFQYYEKEERGRGNFPDRFSARQFPNYSSELNVNALLLGDSALYLCASSLGVGGAGNTIYFGEGSWLTVV.

Many counts were recorded for this clonotype. V is TRBV20-1 and J is TRBJ2-5; D may be TRBD1 (5 bases). Germline values: CDR1 DFQATT, CDR2 SNEGSKA (reference sequence). The CDR3 length is 13 residues. V was trimmed by 6 bases and J by 5 bases, leaving 16 bases between them. In DNA, the CDR3 is TGCAGTGCCGCCCCGACAGTCCTGGAGACCCAGTACTTC. Its translation: CSAAPTVLETQYF.

This clonotype showed up many times. V is TRBV2 and J is TRBJ1-2; unclear D gene. The CDR3 is made up of 13 amino acids. V was cut by 3 bases and J by 8 bases, with 13 bases left in between. Per the germline V gene, CDR1 is SNHLY and CDR2 is FYNNEI. In DNA form, the CDR3 reads TGTGCCAGCAGTGAGAGCACATCGGGCGGCTACACCTTC. Its protein is CASSESTSGGYTF.

This clonotype was recorded many times. This chain connects TRBV2 to TRBJ2-5, with a tentative D call TRBD1 (5 bases). Between the trimmed V and J ends, which lost 6 bases and 0 bases, there was a span of 14 bases. CDR1 and CDR2 (germline): SNHLY, FYNNEI. The CDR3 has 15 residues. The CDR3 nucleotides read TGTGCCAGCAGCCAGCAGGGATGGAACCAAGAGACCCAGTACTTC. It encodes CASSQQGWNQETQYF.

In this sample, this clonotype turned up once. The J gene is TRBJ2-2, the V gene TRBV15; 7 nucleotides align to TRBD1. V was clipped by 6 bases and J by 0 bases; unmatched bases: 4. This CDR3 region has 15 residues. CDR1 LNHNV and CDR2 YYDKDF come from the germline V gene (reference sequence). The chain's CDR3 is CATRIGQANTGELFF. CDR3 coding DNA: TGTGCCACCAGAATCGGACAGGCGAACACCGGGGAGCTGTTTTTT.